One sample yielded the 4 T cell receptor beta chains listed below, sequenced in a study of blood T cell repertoires in COVID-19. The method was immunoSEQ multiplex PCR; TCRdb's version includes in-frame clones alone and lacks a portion of them. The sample records 100,000 to 150,000 clones, more than 70% being singletons. The source material was peripheral blood. The origin of the receptors is a woman aged 80 or over with acute or convalescent COVID-19.

The chain uses TRBV9 and TRBJ2-7; 13 bases match TRBD2. The CDR3 spans 15 residues. The ends lost 0 bases at V and 7 bases at J; junction bases unmatched: 4. Germline V gene data show CDR1 as SGDLS and CDR2 as YYNGEE. The chain's CDR3 is CASSVGLAGGREQYF. CDR3 DNA: TGTGCCAGCAGCGTAGGACTAGCGGGGGGCCGGGAGCAGTACTTC.

The chain combines TRBV9 with TRBJ1-1; D call uncertain. Trimming pared 0 bases from V and 7 bases from J, leaving 10 bases between. The germline V gene encodes CDR1 SGDLS and CDR2 YYNGEE. The CDR3 is 13 residues long. Here the CDR3 DNA reads TGTGCCAGCAGCGTAGACCCGAGCGGTGAAGCTTTCTTT. Translation gives CASSVDPSGEAFF.

The gene calls are TRBV28 and TRBJ2-7; D not certain. CDR1 is MDHEN and CDR2 is SYDVKM in the germline V gene. This CDR3 has 15 amino acids. Trimming took off 6 bases at V and 0 bases at J, with 15 bases between the two ends. The DNA for the CDR3 is TGTGCCAGCAGCTCCCCCCAAAAGAGCTCCTACGAGCAGTACTTC. Translated, it gives CASSSPQKSSYEQYF.

The CDR3 spells CASSPIQAGGNEKLFF. As DNA, the CDR3 is TGTGCCAGCTCACCCATCCAAGCAGGGGGAAATGAAAAACTGTTTTTT. V usage is TRBV18 and J usage is TRBJ1-4; 7 nucleotides agree with TRBD1. This CDR3 comprises 16 residues. With V trimmed by 3 bases and J by 5 bases, 9 bases remained unmatched. Germline lookup yields CDR1 KGHSH and CDR2 LQKENI.